This T cell receptor (beta chain) was observed in a study of T cells in Graves' hyperthyroidism and ophthalmopathy. Template material for amplifying TCR beta CDR3 regions consisted of RNA transcripts. Using the HTBI primer set, a first-round RT-PCR was run on the TCR CDR3. TCRdb passed the multiplex PCR reads through MiXCR, listing each CDR3 protein once. The sample includes nearly 600,000 distinct CDR3 sequences, 14% seen only once; the top ten take around 7%. This clonotype has only a few counts. Germline CDR1 SNHLY, CDR2 FYNNEI. V was shortened by 3 bases and J by 1 base, with 12 bases between the two germline ends. The length of the CDR3 is 15 residues.

This sequence joins TRBV2 and TRBJ1-2; D might be TRBD1 (5 bases). The sequence was obtained from a woman aged 18-35 years with Graves' ophthalmopathy. Sequencing was performed on blood. CDR3 loop: CASSDRGRGNYGYTF. The CDR3 nucleotides are TGTGCCAGCAGTGATAGAGGGAGGGGTAACTATGGCTACACCTTC.